This TCR beta chain came from a study of blood T cell repertoires in COVID-19. The V and J ends lost 7 bases and 1 base respectively, with 13 bases between them. CDR3 length: 14 residues. From germline, CDR1 is MDHEN and CDR2 SYDVKM. Enrolled through a virtual design, the participants were between roughly 18 and 90 years of age and came from around 25 US areas. Data came from immunoSEQ multiplex PCR; TCRdb stores just in-frame clones and leaves some out. The profile covers about 250,000 clones, with about four fifths appearing a single time and 3% to 4% taken by the ten largest. The TCR was taken from a woman aged 40-49 years who had been exposed to COVID-19. The specimen was PBMCs or T cells enriched from blood (not recorded which). The rearrangement uses TRBV28 and TRBJ1-1, with D possibly TRBD1 on 5 matching bases. The CDR3: CASTDAGPNTEAFF. The CDR3 DNA reads TGTGCCAGCACCGACGCAGGGCCGAACACTGAAGCTTTCTTT.